The 4 T cell receptor beta chains below come from one sample, sequenced in a study of control samples from healthy donors and cancer patients (dated by TCRdb to the early 2020s). Receptors were amplified or captured by the immunoSEQ multiplex PCR assay. TCRdb carries this immuneACCESS record with in-frame sequences only. Its versions omit some clonotypes, under half of them owing to an unresolved V gene in the studies checked, with the rest unexplained. The sample table shows about 180,000 clones, and about nine tenths are seen once. The ten biggest clones cover around 2% of the sample. Sequencing input: blood. Source of these receptors: a woman aged 35 to 49 in good health.

The chain carries TRBV19 and TRBJ2-2; tentative D call: TRBD2 (5 bases). In germline, CDR1 is LNHDA, CDR2 SQIVND (reference sequence). The CDR3 length is 18 residues. V was clipped by 7 bases and J by 4 bases, with 25 bases between them. Here the CDR3 DNA reads TGTGCCAGTACCCACCCCGGGGTGGCGCCTCCGGGCACCGGGGAGCTGTTTTTT. Encoded protein: CASTHPGVAPPGTGELFF.

The chain links TRBV6-5 to TRBJ1-5; D unresolved. Trimming stripped 6 bases from V and 0 bases from J, with 12 bases between. The germline V gene has CDR1 MNHEY and CDR2 SVGAGI. The CDR3 consists of 15 residues. CDR3 DNA sequence: TGTGCCAGCAGCCCGGAGGGCCATAGCAATCAGCCCCAGCATTTT. This codes for CASSPEGHSNQPQHF.

CDR3 coding DNA: TGTGCCAGCTCACCAGGTTCCTCAACGGGGAACTATGGCTACACCTTC. Its protein product is CASSPGSSTGNYGYTF. The chain recombines TRBV18 with TRBJ1-2; D gene ambiguous. Germline loops: CDR1 KGHSH, CDR2 LQKENI. The CDR3 extends over 16 amino acids. V was pared by 2 bases and J by 2 bases, with 15 bases between.

V and J are TRBV3-1 (or the pseudogene TRBV3-2) and TRBJ2-5, with 7 bases identical to TRBD2. The ends lost 3 bases at V and 3 bases at J; junction bases unmatched: 10. The CDR3 is 16 amino acids. Per the germline V gene, CDR1 is LGHDT and CDR2 is YNNKEL (reference sequence). This CDR3 is CASSHNPGRGEETQYF. CDR3 sequence (DNA): TGTGCCAGCAGCCACAATCCGGGACGGGGGGAAGAGACCCAGTACTTC.